Described below is a single T cell receptor beta chain sequence and its context. Antigen: not known. The CDR3 runs to 15 residues. Trimming stripped 8 bases from V and 3 bases from J, with 17 bases between. Germline CDR1 reads LGHDT; CDR2 reads YNNKEL (reference sequence). Here immunoSEQ multiplex PCR was the method, and the copy in TCRdb shows in-frame clones only, minus some. There are around 84,000 clones in the sample; 85% to 90% occur only once, and about 31% lies in the top ten. This sample is part of a study of T cell responses to AZD1222 COVID-19 vaccine. On the study more broadly: Both about-4-week and about-12-week second-dose recipients were combined.

Findings of the study overall: Unmutated variant regions are reportedly the target of nearly half of TCRs that are spike-specific. Spike-specific TCR breadth rose after two AZD1222 doses, and depth rose as well.

The sample was peripheral blood, taken on day 0 of AZD1222 vaccination. This chain uses TRBV3-1 (or the pseudogene TRBV3-2) with TRBJ1-3, with no clear D. The receptor comes from an adult in good health. The chain's CDR3 is CASSLGSTRGNTIYF. As DNA, the CDR3 is TGTGCCAGCTCCCTTGGGTCGACCCGTGGAAACACCATATATTTT.